One and the same sample provided the 31 T cell receptor beta chains below, sequenced in a study of T cells in Graves' hyperthyroidism and ophthalmopathy. Using RNA transcripts as the source, TCR beta CDR3 regions were amplified. An initial round of RT-PCR targeting the TCR CDR3 relied on the HTBI primer set. TCRdb processed the multiplex PCR reads anew with MiXCR; each CDR3 protein has one entry. This sample has hundreds of thousands of distinct CDR3 sequences; 16% occur once, and the top ten carry approximately 18%. Sample: blood. These receptors all stem from a woman in her late teens or twenties with Graves' hyperthyroidism.

The chain joins TRBV9 to TRBJ1-2; no clear D gene. This CDR3 has 15 amino acids. V was trimmed by 0 bases and J by 5 bases, leaving 14 bases between them. Germline assignment: CDR1 SGDLS and CDR2 YYNGEE. CDR3 protein: CASSVGKAREYGYTF. The CDR3 coding sequence is TGTGCCAGCAGCGTAGGGAAGGCTCGGGAGTATGGCTACACCTTC.

This clonotype was observed at least ten times. The chain joins TRBV20-1 to TRBJ1-5, with D possibly matching TRBD1 (5 bases). V was shortened by 6 bases and J by 4 bases, with 10 bases between the two germline ends. Germline V gene sequence: CDR1 DFQATT, CDR2 SNEGSKA (reference sequence). The CDR3 length is 12 residues. CDR3 sequence: CSALDTNQPQHF. CDR3 nucleotides: TGCAGTGCACTGGACACAAATCAGCCCCAGCATTTT.

This clonotype appeared once. The junction departs from germline at one end; a sequencing error may be responsible. V and J are TRBV5-1 and TRBJ2-7; 9 bases align to TRBD2. CDR3 size: 14 residues. Germline assignment: CDR1 SGHRS and CDR2 YFSETQ. The DNA for the CDR3 is TGTGCCAGCAGGGCCCTAGCGGGGCGGAACGAGCAGTACTTC. Translation: CASRALAGRNEQYF.

The chain links TRBV20-1 to TRBJ2-3; 13 bases line up with TRBD2. Trimming at V came to 6 bases and at J to 2 bases, leaving 5 bases not matched to a gene. Per germline, CDR1 DFQATT and CDR2 SNEGSKA (reference sequence). The CDR3 spans 15 residues. The CDR3 reads CSARTSGGLTDTQYF. In DNA, the CDR3 is TGCAGTGCCCGGACTAGCGGGGGCCTCACAGATACGCAGTATTTT.

This clonotype appeared a few times. The rearrangement links TRBV6-2 or TRBV6-3 to TRBJ1-2, with TRBD1 matching over 9 bases. The V and J ends lost 6 bases and 3 bases, in that order; junction bases with no gene match: 5. The CDR3 consists of 14 residues. CDR1 is MNHEY, CDR2 SVGEGT, per germline. The chain's CDR3 is CASSRRDRDYGYTF. CDR3 nucleotide sequence: TGTGCCAGCAGCCGCCGGGACAGGGACTATGGCTACACCTTC.

The rearrangement links TRBV7-9 to TRBJ1-1; D gene uncertain. Between the trimmed V and J ends, which lost 8 bases and 4 bases, there was a span of 8 bases. Germline CDR1 reads SEHNR; CDR2 reads FQNEAQ (reference sequence). This CDR3 region has 11 residues. As DNA, the CDR3 is TGTGCCAGCTCGGGGATCACTGAAGCTTTCTTT. It codes for CASSGITEAFF.

A remark on this clonotype: A read error may be the cause here, since a much bigger clone is one base away. J is TRBJ2-4 and V is TRBV5-1, with TRBD1 matching 8 bases. From germline, CDR1 is SGHRS and CDR2 YFSETQ. This CDR3 has 15 amino acids. Trimming at V came to 9 bases and at J to 8 bases, leaving 16 bases not matched to a gene. The CDR3 is CATTSRDRPRDIQYF. CDR3 DNA: TGCGCCACTACCTCCCGGGACAGGCCGAGGGACATTCAGTACTTC.

This clonotype came up many times. The CDR3 region has the DNA TGTGCCAGCAGTGGTGGCAGTCGATACACAGATACGCAGTATTTT. Translating gives CASSGGSRYTDTQYF. The rearrangement joins TRBV2 to TRBJ2-3; D is unresolved. Germline V gives CDR1 SNHLY, CDR2 FYNNEI. The CDR3 has 15 amino acids. The germline V and J ends were trimmed by 4 bases and 2 bases, with 13 bases remaining between them.

This clonotype was seen many times. The rearrangement links TRBV24-1 to TRBJ1-5; a weak D match, TRBD1 (5 bases). Per germline, CDR1 KGHDR and CDR2 SFDVKD. CDR3 length: 15 residues. The ends were cut back, 5 bases at V and 7 bases at J, with 17 bases in the middle. CDR3 region: CATSASTGDGQPQHF. The CDR3 bases are TGTGCCACCAGTGCCTCTACAGGAGATGGACAGCCCCAGCATTTT.

This clonotype was counted a few times. V and J are TRBV13 and TRBJ2-4; 10 nucleotides match TRBD2. V lost 8 bases to trimming and J lost 3 bases; unmatched junction nucleotides: 13. Germline CDR1 and CDR2: PRHDT and FYEKMQ (reference sequence). CDR3 length equals 17 residues. Here the CDR3 reads CASLLKWIAGGKNIQYF. In nucleotides, the CDR3 is TGTGCCAGCCTACTTAAATGGATAGCGGGAGGCAAAAACATTCAGTACTTC.

The gene calls are TRBV6-1 and TRBJ2-3; D unclear. V gave up 2 bases and J gave up 1 base, with 10 bases separating them. Germline assignment: CDR1 MNHNS and CDR2 SASEGT. This CDR3 is 15 amino acids long. The CDR3 reads CASSESGVGTDTQYF. Written as DNA, the CDR3 is TGTGCCAGCAGTGAAAGTGGGGTCGGCACAGATACGCAGTATTTT.

This clonotype was detected a few times. The V call is TRBV5-8, the J call TRBJ1-1; no firm D call. The CDR3 spans 12 residues. The V gene's germline CDR1 is SGHTS and CDR2 YDEGEE. V lost 1 base and J lost 8, with 9 bases in between. Here the CDR3 DNA reads TGTGCCAGCAGCTTGCCAACGAGAGAAGCTTTCTTT. The encoded protein is CASSLPTREAFF.

The rearrangement joins TRBV5-1 to TRBJ2-7; 15 nucleotides agree with TRBD2. CDR1 is SGHRS and CDR2 is YFSETQ in the germline V gene. CDR3 size: 17 residues. V was pared by 3 bases and J by 5 bases, with 9 bases of the junction left unmatched. As DNA, the CDR3 is TGCGCCAGCAGCTGGGGACTAGCGGGAGGAATTCTGAACGAGCAGTACTTC. Protein product: CASSWGLAGGILNEQYF.

As to this clonotype: It may be a read error: a sequence one base away is much more abundant. This chain joins TRBV30 and TRBJ2-3; D call uncertain. From germline, CDR1 is GTSNPN and CDR2 SVGIG (reference sequence). CDR3 length equals 11 residues. The CDR3 reads CTWSPRDTQYF. The CDR3 DNA sequence: TGTACCTGGAGTCCCCGGGATACGCAGTATTTT. The full variable domain, its missing parts supplied by reference TRBV30 and TRBJ2-3, is SQTIHQWPATLVQPVGSPLSLECTVEGTSNPNLYWYRQAAGRGLQLLFYSVGIGQISSEVPQNLSASRPQDRQFILSSKKLLLSDSGFYLCTWSPRDTQYFGPGTRLTVL.

This clonotype came up many times. V gene TRBV6-2 or TRBV6-3 combines with J gene TRBJ1-1; possibly TRBD1 for D (5 bases). With 0 bases removed from V and 2 bases from J, the gap between germline ends came to 13 bases. The CDR3 has 16 residues. Germline-derived CDR1 and CDR2 are MNHEY and SVGEGT. The CDR3: CASSYSSVQGNTEAFF. DNA of the CDR3: TGTGCCAGCAGTTACTCGAGCGTTCAGGGTAACACTGAAGCTTTCTTT.

This clonotype has at least ten counts. The CDR3 is CSASEEGVKPQHF. CDR3 nucleotide sequence: TGCAGTGCTAGCGAGGAAGGGGTAAAGCCCCAGCATTTT. This chain uses TRBV20-1 with TRBJ1-5; perhaps TRBD1 as D (5 bases). The CDR3 totals 13 residues. From germline, CDR1 is DFQATT and CDR2 SNEGSKA (reference sequence). The V end lost 3 bases, the J end lost 8 bases, and 14 bases lay between the germline ends.

The chain couples TRBV20-1 to TRBJ1-4, with TRBD1 as a possible D gene (6 bases). CDR1 DFQATT and CDR2 SNEGSKA come from the germline V gene (reference sequence). The V end was cut by 6 bases, the J end by 11 bases, with 22 bases between. This CDR3 has 14 amino acids. CDR3 in amino acids: CSALTGTTVSKLFF. CDR3 coding DNA: TGCAGTGCACTCACCGGGACAACTGTTAGTAAACTGTTTTTT.

This clonotype was detected many times. The genes are TRBV11-2 and TRBJ2-7; perhaps TRBD2 as D (6 bases). CDR1 is SGHAT, CDR2 FQNNGV, per germline. With 3 bases removed from V and 2 bases from J, the gap between germline ends came to 8 bases. There are 13 residues in the CDR3. This CDR3 is CASSLKRAYEQYF. CDR3 coding DNA: TGTGCCAGCAGCTTGAAGCGGGCCTACGAGCAGTACTTC.

This clonotype has at least ten counts. At one boundary the junction diverges from the germline segment, which might be a read error. V usage is TRBV3-1 and J usage is TRBJ2-7; D is undetermined. CDR3 size: 13 residues. Looked up from germline, CDR1 is LGHDT and CDR2 is YNNKEL (reference sequence). The CDR3 spells CASSQVASSEQYF. Written as DNA, the CDR3 is TGTGCCAGCAGTCAAGTGGCGAGTAGCGAGCAGTACTTC.

The V gene is TRBV7-2, the J gene TRBJ1-4; D not certain. The V gene's germline CDR1 is SGHTA and CDR2 FQGNSA. The CDR3 is made up of 15 amino acids. The germline V and J ends were trimmed by 0 bases and 7 bases, with 12 bases remaining between them. DNA of the CDR3: TGTGCCAGCAGCTTAGCGCCCTATCGTGGTGAAAAACTGTTTTTT. This translates into CASSLAPYRGEKLFF.

The chain recombines TRBV7-2 with TRBJ2-2; D gene ambiguous. Germline values: CDR1 SGHTA, CDR2 FQGNSA. The V gene lost 5 bases and the J gene lost 4 bases, with 8 bases spanning the gap. The length of the CDR3 is 13 residues. As DNA, the CDR3 is TGTGCCAGCAGCGATCGGTCCACCGGGGAGCTGTTTTTT. Translation: CASSDRSTGELFF.

The chain carries TRBV6-2 or TRBV6-3 and TRBJ1-1; TRBD1 is a possible D gene (5 bases). The CDR3 runs 14 residues. Germline loops: CDR1 MNHEY, CDR2 SVGEGT. V shed 7 bases and J shed 3 bases, with 15 bases lying between them. The CDR3 region has the DNA TGTGCCAGCACGCCCGGGGGGGTAGACACTGAAGCTTTCTTT. This codes for CASTPGGVDTEAFF.

The chain has TRBV28 and TRBJ2-6; 12 positions agree with TRBD1. J gave up 3 bases and V 6 bases, and 6 bases lay outside the gene matches. This CDR3 region has 17 residues. Germline CDR1 reads MDHEN; CDR2 reads SYDVKM. The CDR3 loop reads CASRTGTGGRGANVLTF. The CDR3, as DNA: TGTGCCAGCAGAACCGGGACAGGGGGCCGTGGGGCCAACGTCCTGACTTTC.

This clonotype showed up many times. The chain combines TRBV2 with TRBJ2-3; TRBD2 matches 8 bases. Unmatched junction bases numbered 8, after V lost 7 bases and J lost 5 bases. Germline V lookup: CDR1 SNHLY, CDR2 FYNNEI. The CDR3 has 14 residues. CDR3 DNA sequence: TGTGCCAGCATTGATAGCGGGGCCCGAGATACGCAGTATTTT. Amino acids: CASIDSGARDTQYF.

V is TRBV6-1 and J is TRBJ1-1; D is undetermined. V shed 6 bases and J shed 2 bases, with 13 bases lying between them. The germline CDR1 and CDR2 sequences are MNHNS and SASEGT. This CDR3 is built from 14 residues. CDR3 in amino acids: CASRALGVNTEAFF. Written as DNA, the CDR3 is TGTGCCAGCAGGGCCCTTGGAGTAAACACTGAAGCTTTCTTT.

CDR3 bases: TGTGCCAGCAGTAGTCTAGGCGGGCCCACCTACAATGAGCAGTTCTTC. Translating it yields CASSSLGGPTYNEQFF. The genes are TRBV28 and TRBJ2-1, with a weak D call TRBD2 (5 bases). The CDR3 extends over 16 amino acids. The V end lost 5 bases, the J end lost 2 bases, and 16 bases lay between the germline ends. CDR1 is MDHEN and CDR2 is SYDVKM in the germline V gene.

This clonotype has more than one count but fewer than ten. This chain joins TRBV18 and TRBJ1-4, with D hard to call. This CDR3 is 15 amino acids long. Germline V gene data show CDR1 as KGHSH and CDR2 as LQKENI. V shed 2 bases and J shed 0 bases, with 7 bases lying between them. CDR3 sequence reads: CASSPLRSTNEKLFF. CDR3 in DNA: TGTGCCAGCTCACCATTAAGGTCAACTAATGAAAAACTGTTTTTT.

The sample holds many counts of this clonotype. This chain connects TRBV3-1 to TRBJ2-5; 7 bases fit TRBD2. Germline V gene sequence: CDR1 LGHDT, CDR2 YNNKEL (reference sequence). V lost 0 bases, J lost 9 bases, and 4 bases stayed unmatched. The CDR3 covers 13 residues. The CDR3 DNA is TGTGCCAGCAGCCAAGAAGACAGCGGGGCCCAGTACTTC. The encoded protein is CASSQEDSGAQYF.

Turning to this clonotype: With a much larger clone just one base away, this may be a read error. The chain combines TRBV11-2 with TRBJ2-3; weak D call: TRBD1 (5 bases). This CDR3 has 14 amino acids. Germline loops: CDR1 SGHAT, CDR2 FQNNGV. DNA of the CDR3: TGTGTCGGCAGCACCGGCAGGGCGGCGGATACGCAGTATTTT. This sequence encodes CVGSTGRAADTQYF.

The chain uses TRBV4-3 and TRBJ1-6; D is unresolved. The germline gives CDR1 LGHNA, CDR2 YSLEER. This CDR3 spans 18 amino acids. Deletions cut 3 bases from V and 0 bases from J, with 15 bases between. The CDR3 DNA reads as TGCGCCAGCAGCCAGCATACAGCAAAAAGCTCCTATAATTCACCCCTCCACTTT. Encoded protein: CASSQHTAKSSYNSPLHF.

Details on this clonotype: Just one base apart from a much larger clone, this may be a read error. This sequence joins TRBV20-1 and TRBJ2-1; 16 nucleotides match TRBD2. V shed 5 bases and J 7 bases; nucleotides not matched to a gene: 17. CDR1 DFQATT and CDR2 SNEGSKA come from the germline V gene (reference sequence). The CDR3 is 19 residues long. The CDR3 bases are TGCAGTGCTCTTGCCTTACAGGGACTAGCGGGGGGGCATCGGAATGAGCAGTTCTTC. Residues: CSALALQGLAGGHRNEQFF.